The next 21 T cell receptor beta chains were all read from a single sample in a study of OX40 agonist ivuxolimab in advanced cancers. Here immunoSEQ multiplex PCR was the method, and the copy in TCRdb shows in-frame clones only, minus some. The top ten clones hold about 0.76% of a sample with about 58,000 clones, approximately 90% of them seen once. Sequenced material: CD4+ or CD8+ T cells sorted from blood, taken in a trial of the OX40 agonist ivuxolimab. The receptors originated from an adult with an advanced solid tumor such as melanoma, head and neck, liver or kidney cancer.

V and J are TRBV5-1 and TRBJ2-2; TRBD2 aligns across 7 bases. The V and J ends lost 0 bases and 3 bases, in that order; junction bases with no gene match: 8. The germline gives CDR1 SGHRS, CDR2 YFSETQ. The CDR3 length is 17 residues. DNA for the CDR3: TGCGCCAGCAGCTTGGACCTTCTAGCGGTCGACACCGGGGAGCTGTTTTTT. Its protein is CASSLDLLAVDTGELFF.

V and J are TRBV7-3 and TRBJ1-3; D might be TRBD1 (5 bases). V lost 2 bases, J lost 3 bases, and 11 bases lay in between. The length of the CDR3 is 15 residues. Germline CDR1 SGHTA, CDR2 FQGTGA. CDR3 DNA: TGTGCCAGCAGCTTAGACAGTCAGGGTGGAAACACCATATATTTT. This sequence encodes CASSLDSQGGNTIYF.

J is TRBJ2-7 and V is TRBV6-1; D not certain. The CDR3 spans 12 residues. Per the germline V gene, CDR1 is MNHNS and CDR2 is SASEGT. The V and J ends lost 0 bases and 6 bases respectively, with 6 bases between them. CDR3 in DNA: TGTGCCAGCAGTGAAGCGTGGTCCGAGCAGTACTTC. It yields the protein CASSEAWSEQYF.

V gene TRBV28 combines with J gene TRBJ1-1; D might be TRBD1 (5 bases). This CDR3 has 15 amino acids. In germline, CDR1 is MDHEN, CDR2 SYDVKM. With 3 bases removed from V and 0 bases from J, the gap between germline ends came to 11 bases. This chain's CDR3 is CASSFYHRMNTEAFF. The CDR3 region has the DNA TGTGCCAGCAGTTTTTATCACAGGATGAACACTGAAGCTTTCTTT.

The count of this clone is one. The V call is TRBV7-2, the J call TRBJ2-5; 9 nucleotides agree with TRBD2. V gave up 5 bases and J gave up 4 bases; unmatched junction bases: 5. The CDR3 loop spans 14 amino acids. Germline-derived CDR1 and CDR2 are SGHTA and FQGNSA. The CDR3 sequence: CASSPAGGLETQYF. CDR3 nucleotide sequence: TGTGCCAGCAGCCCAGCGGGGGGATTAGAGACCCAGTACTTC.

The V gene is TRBV21-1, the J gene TRBJ2-2; TRBD1, as called in the table, went unchecked against the DNA. TRBV21-1 is termed a pseudogene. The CDR3 contains 17 residues. The CDR3 DNA is TGTGCCAGCAGCAACACTACACAGGGGGCTCACACCGGGGAGCTGTTTTTT. Amino acids: CASSNTTQGAHTGELFF.

This clone was counted between two and nine times. V gene TRBV7-2 combines with J gene TRBJ1-1; D is unresolved. Germline values: CDR1 SGHTA, CDR2 FQGNSA. The CDR3 runs to 14 residues. Trimming took 4 bases from V and 5 from J, leaving 14 bases between them. This chain's CDR3 is CASSSREERTEAFF. CDR3 sequence (DNA): TGTGCCAGCAGCTCTAGGGAGGAACGGACTGAAGCTTTCTTT.

The rearrangement links TRBV6-5 to TRBJ2-7; perhaps TRBD1 as D (8 bases). V was trimmed by 6 bases and J by 4 bases, leaving 19 bases between them. The CDR3 length is 15 residues. Germline CDR1 reads MNHEY; CDR2 reads SVGAGI. Here the CDR3 DNA reads TGTGCCAGCAGCAAGAGCGGGACAGGCTTATACGAGCAGTACTTC. Encoded protein: CASSKSGTGLYEQYF.

V gene TRBV19 combines with J gene TRBJ2-5; 10 bases map to TRBD2. With V trimmed by 7 bases and J by 2 bases, 7 bases remained unmatched. The germline gives CDR1 LNHDA, CDR2 SQIVND (reference sequence). The CDR3 extends over 15 amino acids. The CDR3 DNA is TGTGCCAGTAAGGAAGCGGGAGGGGGTCAAGAGACCCAGTACTTC. Amino acids: CASKEAGGGQETQYF. Drawing the rest from reference TRBV19 and TRBJ2-5, the complete variable domain is DGGITQSPKYLFRKEGQNVTLSCEQNLNHDAMYWYRQDPGQGLRLIYYSQIVNDFQKGDIAEGYSVSREKKESFPLTVTSAQKNPTAFYLCASKEAGGGQETQYFGPGTRLLVL.

CDR3 sequence reads: CASSHSGGPNEQFF. In DNA form, the CDR3 reads TGTGCCAGCAGCCACAGTGGTGGGCCAAATGAGCAGTTCTTC. The J gene is TRBJ2-1, the V gene TRBV7-3; D unclear. Germline CDR1 is SGHTA and CDR2 is FQGTGA. CDR3 length: 14 amino acids. V lost 5 bases and J 7 bases, leaving 15 bases between the germline ends.

This clone has a single count. J is TRBJ1-3 and V is TRBV4-3, with D possibly being TRBD1 (6 bases). V was pared by 0 bases and J by 7 bases, with 13 bases between. The CDR3 consists of 15 residues. Per the germline V gene, CDR1 is LGHNA and CDR2 is YSLEER. DNA of the CDR3: TGCGCCAGCAGCCAAGATAGCAGGGGAGGTAACACCATATATTTT. Encoded protein: CASSQDSRGGNTIYF.

The rearrangement joins TRBV9 to TRBJ1-5, with D possibly TRBD1 on 5 matching bases. V was trimmed by 0 bases and J by 6 bases, leaving 10 bases between them. The CDR3 length is 14 residues. CDR1 is SGDLS, CDR2 YYNGEE, per germline. CDR3 sequence: CASSVEGTGQPQHF. The CDR3 DNA reads TGTGCCAGCAGCGTAGAAGGGACGGGTCAGCCCCAGCATTTT.

The chain has TRBV5-1 and TRBJ2-3, with TRBD2 as a possible D gene (6 bases). This CDR3 contains 13 residues. CDR1 and CDR2 from the germline V gene are SGHRS and YFSETQ. With 4 bases removed from V and 2 bases from J, the gap between germline ends came to 8 bases. CDR3 amino acids: CASSGGNTDTQYF. As DNA, the CDR3 is TGCGCCAGCAGCGGCGGGAACACAGATACGCAGTATTTT.

The V gene is TRBV28, the J gene TRBJ1-6; D is unclear. Trimming removed 2 bases from V and 8 bases from J, with 10 bases in between. The germline gives CDR1 MDHEN, CDR2 SYDVKM. CDR3 size: 14 residues. The CDR3 nucleotides are TGTGCCAGCAGTTTAGGTTGGGTTCATTCACCCCTCCACTTT. It yields the protein CASSLGWVHSPLHF.

The J gene is TRBJ1-4, the V gene TRBV19; D unresolved. The CDR3 has 15 residues. V was pared by 0 bases and J by 8 bases, with 13 bases between. The germline CDR1 and CDR2 sequences are LNHDA and SQIVND (reference sequence). CDR3 amino acids: CASSIELGRVEKLFF. The CDR3 DNA reads as TGTGCCAGTAGTATAGAATTAGGGCGCGTCGAAAAACTGTTTTTT.

The CDR3 loop is CASSYTPGQAKAFF. Here the CDR3 DNA reads TGTGCCAGCAGTTACACCCCGGGACAGGCGAAAGCTTTCTTT. This chain joins TRBV6-6 and TRBJ1-1; TRBD1 aligns across 8 bases. V trimming: 2 bases; J trimming: 9 bases; junction bases outside the gene matches: 8. Germline V CDR1 and CDR2: MNHNY, SVGAGI (reference sequence). This CDR3 comprises 14 residues.

This chain joins TRBV6-5 and TRBJ1-4, with D possibly matching TRBD1 (6 bases). The CDR3 spans 14 residues. Germline CDR1 MNHEY, CDR2 SVGAGI. V was cut by 0 bases and J by 6 bases, with 8 bases left in between. Here the CDR3 reads CASSYSWTDEKLFF. The CDR3 DNA reads as TGTGCCAGCAGTTACTCGTGGACAGATGAAAAACTGTTTTTT.

The CDR3 DNA is TGTGCCAGCAGTTCGACTACGGGTGGGCAGCCCCAGCATTTT. Its protein product is CASSSTTGGQPQHF. This chain uses TRBV6-6 with TRBJ1-5; D is undetermined. Trimming pared 4 bases from V and 7 bases from J, leaving 14 bases between. Germline V gene data show CDR1 as MNHNY and CDR2 as SVGAGI (reference sequence). There are 14 residues in the CDR3.

The count of this clone is one. V is TRBV4-2 and J is TRBJ2-1; 13 nucleotides agree with TRBD2. The CDR3 runs 17 residues. Germline values: CDR1 LGHNA, CDR2 YNFKEQ. Trimming cost V 4 bases and J 0 bases; bases outside gene matches: 3. The CDR3 DNA is TGTGCCAGCAGCCCGACTAGCGGGAGGCGCTCCTACAATGAGCAGTTCTTC. Encoded protein: CASSPTSGRRSYNEQFF.

This chain links TRBV6-6 with TRBJ2-7; 9 bases fit TRBD2. The CDR3 is 15 residues long. The trim removed 0 bases at V and 3 bases at J, leaving 3 bases unmatched. CDR1 is MNHNY and CDR2 is SVGAGI in the germline V gene (reference sequence). The CDR3 here is CASSYSGSGSYEQYF. DNA for the CDR3: TGTGCCAGCAGTTACTCAGGTAGCGGGAGCTACGAGCAGTACTTC.

The chain has TRBV5-4 and TRBJ2-1; D ambiguous. The germline gives CDR1 SGHNT, CDR2 YYREEE (reference sequence). V gave up 3 bases and J gave up 8 bases, with 6 bases separating them. This CDR3 region has 11 residues. CDR3 amino acids: CASSSAYEQFF. In DNA, the CDR3 is TGTGCCAGCAGCTCGGCTTATGAGCAGTTCTTC.